Shown below are 14 T cell receptor beta chains from a single sample sequenced in a study of human T cells and chemical hapten exposure. As for time point: patch test 3, about 24 weeks after DPC sensitization. Documented treatment: therapeutic diphenylcyclopropenone sensitization with weekly scalp DPC. TCRdb ran MiXCR on the RACE reads and lists one entry per CDR3 protein. The data show under 130,000 distinct CDR3 sequences, less than 40% seen once. Sequencing used whole blood, obtained in connection with sensitization to the hapten diphenylcyclopropenone (DPC). The source is a man in his forties with alopecia areata. Some clones in this sample may be carry-over from other donors' samples.

This clonotype was counted only a few times. CDR3 sequence: CATSDGRDRAGYTF. CDR3 nucleotides: TGTGCCACCAGTGATGGCCGGGACAGAGCCGGCTACACCTTC. The chain employs TRBV24-1 and TRBJ1-2; TRBD1 aligns across 7 bases. Trimming cost V 3 bases and J 8 bases; bases outside gene matches: 8. The CDR3 has 14 amino acids. Germline V lookup: CDR1 KGHDR, CDR2 SFDVKD.

This clonotype was seen a handful of times. This chain links TRBV7-2 with TRBJ1-5, with D uncertain. Germline lookup yields CDR1 SGHTA and CDR2 FQGNSA. CDR3 length equals 13 residues. The V and J ends lost 1 base and 9 bases respectively, with 10 bases between them. The CDR3 protein is CASSLGSEGPQHF. DNA for the CDR3: TGTGCCAGCAGCTTAGGATCCGAGGGGCCCCAGCATTTT.

The V call is TRBV20-1, the J call TRBJ2-3, with D perhaps matching TRBD1 (8 bases). V was pared by 4 bases and J by 5 bases, with 13 bases between. Looked up from germline, CDR1 is DFQATT and CDR2 is SNEGSKA (reference sequence). The CDR3 runs 13 residues. The CDR3 loop is CSATTGGGDTQYF. CDR3 nucleotide sequence: TGCAGTGCTACAACAGGGGGGGGAGATACGCAGTATTTT.

This clonotype was counted between two and nine times. V usage is TRBV10-3 and J usage is TRBJ2-3; TRBD2 is a possible D gene (6 bases). This CDR3 has 16 amino acids. V was pared by 3 bases and J by 2 bases, with 15 bases between. The germline V gene has CDR1 ENHRY and CDR2 SYGVKD. This CDR3 reads CAISDQRRGYTDTQYF. As DNA, the CDR3 is TGTGCCATCAGTGATCAGAGGCGGGGCTACACAGATACGCAGTATTTT.

Only a few counts were recorded for this clonotype. This chain joins TRBV6-2 or TRBV6-3 and TRBJ2-7, with D perhaps assigned TRBD1 or TRBD2 (5 bases each). Trimming removed 2 bases at V and 6 bases at J, with 8 bases between. This CDR3 has 12 residues. Per germline, CDR1 MNHEY and CDR2 SVGEGT. CDR3 nucleotide sequence: TGTGCCAGCAGTTACGAGGGGAGCGAGCAGTACTTC. Residues: CASSYEGSEQYF.

This clonotype was detected only a few times. The chain carries TRBV18 and TRBJ1-1, with a possible D match to TRBD1 (5 bases). This CDR3 is built from 16 residues. CDR1 is KGHSH, CDR2 LQKENI, per germline. Trimming removed 0 bases at V and 6 bases at J, with 17 bases between. The DNA for the CDR3 is TGTGCCAGCTCACCACCTACTGTCCCATCAGGGTCTGAAGCTTTCTTT. Amino acids: CASSPPTVPSGSEAFF.

This clonotype has a handful of counts. V usage is TRBV10-3 and J usage is TRBJ2-1; 9 nucleotides line up with TRBD2. V shed 6 bases and J 8 bases; nucleotides not matched to a gene: 11. The germline V gene encodes CDR1 ENHRY and CDR2 SYGVKD. CDR3 length: 15 amino acids. CDR3 protein: CAISLGLAPSDEQFF. The CDR3 bases are TGTGCCATCAGCCTGGGACTAGCTCCTAGCGATGAGCAGTTCTTC.

This chain joins TRBV7-9 and TRBJ2-1; 8 nucleotides match TRBD1. Germline assignment: CDR1 SEHNR and CDR2 FQNEAQ (reference sequence). The V and J ends lost 3 bases and 7 bases, in that order; junction bases with no gene match: 2. The CDR3 consists of 13 residues. The CDR3 DNA follows: TGTGCCAGCAGCTTGTGGGACAGGAATGAGCAGTTCTTC. This translates into CASSLWDRNEQFF.

This clonotype was recorded a few times. Its ends do not fully match the called genes, so a read error is possible. The V and J genes are TRBV7-2 and TRBJ2-4; 9 bases agree with TRBD2. The CDR3 is 15 amino acids. In germline, CDR1 is SGHTA, CDR2 FQGNSA. The CDR3 nucleotides read TGTGCCAGCAGCCAGGGACTAGCAGCCCAAAACATTCAGTACTTC. This sequence encodes CASSQGLAAQNIQYF.

The V and J genes are TRBV7-8 and TRBJ1-5, with a tentative D call TRBD1 (5 bases). Trimming cost V 5 bases and J 6 bases, with 17 bases left between them. The germline CDR1 and CDR2 sequences are SGHVS and FQNEAQ. CDR3 length equals 15 residues. The CDR3 spells CASSDGKRGVQPQHF. The CDR3 DNA reads as TGTGCCAGCAGCGATGGGAAGAGGGGAGTTCAGCCCCAGCATTTT.

This clonotype has just one count. V is TRBV5-8 and J is TRBJ1-2; D may be TRBD1 (5 bases). Germline CDR1 is SGHTS and CDR2 is YDEGEE. The CDR3 sequence is 15 residues long. Trimming stripped 0 bases from V and 5 bases from J, with 14 bases between. The CDR3 DNA reads TGTGCCAGCAGCTTGGCCCGGCAGGGCCGGTATGGCTACACCTTC. Protein sequence: CASSLARQGRYGYTF.

CDR3 DNA: TGCAGTGCCTCCATTTTGTCCACAGATACGCAGTATTTT. Protein sequence: CSASILSTDTQYF. The genes are TRBV20-1 and TRBJ2-3; D unresolved. V was trimmed by 6 bases and J by 2 bases, leaving 12 bases between them. In germline, CDR1 is DFQATT, CDR2 SNEGSKA (reference sequence). CDR3 length equals 13 residues.

This clonotype was recorded a few times. The chain employs TRBV4-3 and TRBJ2-2; TRBD1 might be the D (6 bases). CDR1 is LGHNA and CDR2 is YSLEER in the germline V gene. The CDR3 has 16 residues. Between the trimmed V and J ends, which lost 0 bases and 0 bases, there was a span of 8 bases. The chain's CDR3 is CASSQDGQPNTGELFF. The CDR3 coding sequence is TGCGCCAGCAGCCAAGATGGACAGCCGAACACCGGGGAGCTGTTTTTT.

This clonotype was found a few times. This chain joins TRBV5-1 and TRBJ2-7, with D perhaps being TRBD1 or TRBD2 (6 bases each). The CDR3 is made up of 16 amino acids. Deletions cut 0 bases from V and 2 bases from J, with 15 bases between. Per germline, CDR1 SGHRS and CDR2 YFSETQ. CDR3 loop: CASSLAGGYSTYEQYF. CDR3 coding DNA: TGCGCCAGCAGCTTGGCCGGGGGCTACTCCACCTACGAGCAGTACTTC.